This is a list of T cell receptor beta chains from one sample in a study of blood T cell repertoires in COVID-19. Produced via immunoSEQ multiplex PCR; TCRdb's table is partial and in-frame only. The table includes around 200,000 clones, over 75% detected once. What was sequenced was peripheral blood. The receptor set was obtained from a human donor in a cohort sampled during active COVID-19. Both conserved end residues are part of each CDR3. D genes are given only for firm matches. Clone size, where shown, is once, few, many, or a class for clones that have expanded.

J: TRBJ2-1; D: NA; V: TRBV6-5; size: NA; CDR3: CASSYSSLNNEQFF; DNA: TGTGCCAGCAGTTACTCAAGCCTAAACAATGAGCAGTTCTTC
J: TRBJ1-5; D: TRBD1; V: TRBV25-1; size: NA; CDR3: CASSPGGVGQPQHF; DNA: TGTGCCAGCAGTCCAGGGGGCGTCGGTCAGCCCCAGCATTTT
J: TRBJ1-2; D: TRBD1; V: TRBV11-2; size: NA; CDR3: CASSPLQGAPAYGYTF; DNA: TGTGCCAGCAGCCCCTTACAGGGGGCCCCGGCCTATGGCTACACCTTC
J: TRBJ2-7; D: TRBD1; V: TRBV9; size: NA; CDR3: CASSDGTGRTYEQYF; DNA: TGTGCCAGCAGCGACGGGACAGGGAGGACCTACGAGCAGTACTTC
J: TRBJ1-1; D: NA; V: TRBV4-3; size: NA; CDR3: CASSPRFDTEAFF; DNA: TGCGCCAGCAGCCCTCGGTTCGACACTGAAGCTTTCTTT
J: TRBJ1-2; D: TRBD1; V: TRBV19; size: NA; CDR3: CASSTPGTGNYGYTF; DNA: TGTGCCAGTAGTACCCCGGGGACAGGCAACTATGGCTACACCTTC
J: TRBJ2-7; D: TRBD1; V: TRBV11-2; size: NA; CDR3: CASSFPRDRGGYEQYF; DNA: TGTGCCAGCAGCTTCCCCCGGGACAGGGGAGGTTACGAGCAGTACTTC
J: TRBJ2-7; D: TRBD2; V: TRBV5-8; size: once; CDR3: CASSLELAGAYEQYF; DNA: TGTGCCAGCAGCTTGGAACTAGCGGGGGCCTACGAGCAGTACTTC
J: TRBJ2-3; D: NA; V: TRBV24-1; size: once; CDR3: CATSDLNSYTDTQYF; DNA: TGTGCCACCAGTGATTTAAACAGTTACACAGATACGCAGTATTTT
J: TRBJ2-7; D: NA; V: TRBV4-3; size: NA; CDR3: CASSQEPGDAYEQYF; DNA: TGCGCCAGCAGCCAAGAACCAGGGGACGCCTACGAGCAGTACTTC
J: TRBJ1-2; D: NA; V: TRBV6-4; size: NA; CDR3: CASERTAYGYTF; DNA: TGTGCCAGCGAACGGACAGCCTATGGCTACACCTTC
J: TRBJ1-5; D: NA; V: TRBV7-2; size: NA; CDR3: CASSSGDGNQPQHF; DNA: TGTGCCAGCAGCTCAGGGGATGGCAATCAGCCCCAGCATTTT
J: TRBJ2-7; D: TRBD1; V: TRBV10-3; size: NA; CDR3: CAIRSWGQGSYEQYF; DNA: TGTGCCATCAGGTCGTGGGGACAGGGCTCCTACGAGCAGTACTTC
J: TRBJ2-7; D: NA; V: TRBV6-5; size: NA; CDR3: CASSYSDRPWDEQYF; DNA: TGTGCCAGCAGTTACTCCGACAGGCCCTGGGACGAGCAGTACTTC
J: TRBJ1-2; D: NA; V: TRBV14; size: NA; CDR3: CASSQVGVGGYTF; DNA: TGTGCCAGCAGCCAAGTTGGAGTTGGGGGCTACACCTTC
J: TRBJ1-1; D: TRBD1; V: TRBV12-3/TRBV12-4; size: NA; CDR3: CASSFGQGTEAFF; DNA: TGTGCCAGCAGTTTTGGACAGGGAACTGAAGCTTTCTTT
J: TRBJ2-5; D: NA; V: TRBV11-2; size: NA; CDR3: CASRRNRGETQYF; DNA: TGTGCCAGCCGCCGTAATCGGGGGGAGACCCAGTACTTC
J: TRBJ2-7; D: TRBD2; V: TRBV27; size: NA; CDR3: CASSLGAGAPGLAGSYEQYF; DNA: TGTGCCAGCAGTTTGGGGGCGGGGGCACCGGGACTAGCGGGATCCTACGAGCAGTACTTC
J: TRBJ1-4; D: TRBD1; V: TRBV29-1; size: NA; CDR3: CSFRSGTGREKLFF; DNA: TGCAGCTTTCGCTCCGGGACAGGGAGGGAAAAACTGTTTTTT
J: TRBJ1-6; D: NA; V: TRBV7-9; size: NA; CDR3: CASSFFGGQPQSPLHF; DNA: TGTGCCAGCAGCTTTTTCGGCGGGCAACCTCAGTCACCCCTCCACTTT
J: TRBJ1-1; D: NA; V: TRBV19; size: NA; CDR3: CASRPRQAYMNTEAFF; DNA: TGTGCCAGTAGACCCCGACAGGCCTACATGAACACTGAAGCTTTCTTT
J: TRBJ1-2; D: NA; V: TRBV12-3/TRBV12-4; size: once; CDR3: CASSPGTIRGYTF; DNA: TGTGCCAGCAGCCCCGGGACAATAAGGGGCTACACCTTC
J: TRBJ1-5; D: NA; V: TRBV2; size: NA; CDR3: CASSAGIYSNQPQHF; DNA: TGTGCCAGCAGTGCGGGGATTTATAGCAATCAGCCCCAGCATTTT
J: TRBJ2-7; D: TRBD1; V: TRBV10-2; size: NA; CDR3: CASSGGTGPSYEQYF; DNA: TGCGCCAGCAGTGGAGGGACAGGGCCCTCCTACGAGCAGTACTTC
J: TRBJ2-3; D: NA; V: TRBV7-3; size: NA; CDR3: CASSLTAGTSTDTQYF; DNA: TGTGCCAGCAGCTTAACGGCGGGCACTAGCACAGATACGCAGTATTTT
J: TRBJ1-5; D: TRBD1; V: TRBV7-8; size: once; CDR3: CASTPKEARGHSNQPQHF; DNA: TGTGCCAGCACGCCTAAGGAGGCCAGGGGGCATAGCAATCAGCCCCAGCATTTT
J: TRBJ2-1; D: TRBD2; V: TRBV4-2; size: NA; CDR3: CASSQRVGLAGSYNEQFF; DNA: TGTGCCAGCAGCCAACGTGTAGGACTAGCGGGCTCTTACAATGAGCAGTTCTTC
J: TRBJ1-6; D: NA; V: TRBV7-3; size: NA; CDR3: CASSLRGGDPGSSYNSPLHF; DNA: TGTGCCAGCAGCTTAAGGGGGGGCGATCCGGGGAGCTCCTATAATTCACCCCTCCACTTT
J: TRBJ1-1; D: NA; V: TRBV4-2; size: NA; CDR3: CASSLRVSGTEAFF; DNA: TGTGCCAGCAGCCTCAGGGTATCTGGCACTGAAGCTTTCTTT
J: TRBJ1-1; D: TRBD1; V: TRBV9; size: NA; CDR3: CASSVGPGGNTEAFF; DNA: TGTGCCAGCAGCGTAGGCCCAGGGGGCAACACTGAAGCTTTCTTT
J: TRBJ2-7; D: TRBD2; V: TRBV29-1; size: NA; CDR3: CSAERGNEQYF; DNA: TGCAGCGCTGAGCGGGGAAACGAGCAGTACTTC
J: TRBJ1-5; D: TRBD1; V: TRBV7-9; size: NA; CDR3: CASSLAWGQGVNQPQHF; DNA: TGTGCCAGCAGCTTAGCGTGGGGACAGGGGGTAAATCAGCCCCAGCATTTT
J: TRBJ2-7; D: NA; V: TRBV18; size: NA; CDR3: CASSPQGASSSYEQYF; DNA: TGTGCCAGCTCACCGCAAGGGGCGTCAAGCTCCTACGAGCAGTACTTC
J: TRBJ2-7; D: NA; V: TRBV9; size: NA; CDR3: CASAGQSYEQYF; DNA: TGTGCCAGCGCGGGACAGTCCTACGAGCAGTACTTC
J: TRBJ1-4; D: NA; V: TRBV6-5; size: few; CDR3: CASKQYSATNEKLFF; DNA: TGTGCCAGCAAGCAATACTCTGCAACTAATGAAAAACTGTTTTTT
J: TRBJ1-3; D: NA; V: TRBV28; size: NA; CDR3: CASSLSVSDIRNTIYF; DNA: TGTGCCAGCAGCTTAAGCGTCTCGGACATCAGAAACACCATATATTTT
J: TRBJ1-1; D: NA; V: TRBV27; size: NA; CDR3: CASSPGGAGTEAFF; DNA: TGTGCCAGCAGCCCGGGGGGCGCGGGCACTGAAGCTTTCTTT
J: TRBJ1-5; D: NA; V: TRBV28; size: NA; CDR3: CASSWSRTAGMGSNQPQHF; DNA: TGTGCCAGCAGTTGGAGTCGGACAGCCGGGATGGGGAGCAATCAGCCCCAGCATTTT
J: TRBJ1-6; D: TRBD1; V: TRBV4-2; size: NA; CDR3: CASSRGTEYNSPLHF; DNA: TGTGCCAGCAGCCGAGGGACAGAGTATAATTCACCCCTCCACTTT
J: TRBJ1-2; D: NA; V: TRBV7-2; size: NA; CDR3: CATGRGGANYGYTF; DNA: TGTGCCACCGGCCGCGGGGGAGCTAACTATGGCTACACCTTC
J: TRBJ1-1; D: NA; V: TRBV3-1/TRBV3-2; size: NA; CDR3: CASSQESGVHTEAFF; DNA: TGTGCCAGCAGCCAAGAGTCAGGGGTACACACTGAAGCTTTCTTT
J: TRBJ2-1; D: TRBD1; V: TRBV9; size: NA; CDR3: CASSVGFRTGRGRRSYNEQFF; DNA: TGTGCCAGCAGCGTAGGCTTCCGGACAGGGCGCGGTCGGAGGTCCTACAATGAGCAGTTCTTC
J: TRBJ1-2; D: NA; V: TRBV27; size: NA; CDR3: CASSLNQAGGYTF; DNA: TGTGCCAGCAGTTTAAACCAGGCCGGTGGCTACACCTTC
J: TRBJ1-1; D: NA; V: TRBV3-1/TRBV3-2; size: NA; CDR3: CASSQFGGHTEAFF; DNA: TGTGCCAGCAGCCAATTCGGGGGTCACACTGAAGCTTTCTTT
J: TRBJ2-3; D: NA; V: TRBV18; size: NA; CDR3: CASSPTVVDTQYF; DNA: TGTGCCAGCTCACCGACAGTTGTAGATACGCAGTATTTT
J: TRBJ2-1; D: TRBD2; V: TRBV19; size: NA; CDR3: CASSGLAGGPSHSYNEQFF; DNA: TGTGCCAGTAGTGGGCTAGCGGGAGGCCCCTCTCACTCCTACAATGAGCAGTTCTTC
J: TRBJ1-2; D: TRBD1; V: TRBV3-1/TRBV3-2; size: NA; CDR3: CASSQDGRGQGYTF; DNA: TGTGCCAGCAGCCAAGATGGCAGGGGGCAAGGCTACACCTTC
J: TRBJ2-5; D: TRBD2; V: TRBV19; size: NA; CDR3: CASSIGGGRGQETQYF; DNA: TGTGCCAGTAGTATAGGGGGCGGGAGGGGTCAAGAGACCCAGTACTTC
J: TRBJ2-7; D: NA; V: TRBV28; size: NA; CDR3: CASSLHSAGLNEQYF; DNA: TGTGCCAGCAGTTTACACAGCGCGGGGTTAAATGAGCAGTACTTC
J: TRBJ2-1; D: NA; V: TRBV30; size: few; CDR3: CARDRAGGSYNEQFF; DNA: TGTGCCCGCGACAGGGCGGGAGGCTCCTACAATGAGCAGTTCTTC
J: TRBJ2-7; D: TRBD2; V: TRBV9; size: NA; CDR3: CASSVVAGGPYEQYF; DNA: TGTGCCAGCAGCGTAGTAGCGGGAGGGCCCTACGAGCAGTACTTC
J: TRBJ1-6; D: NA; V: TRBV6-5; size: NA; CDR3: CASRRQLNSPLHF; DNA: TGTGCCAGCAGGAGGCAGCTAAATTCACCCCTCCACTTT
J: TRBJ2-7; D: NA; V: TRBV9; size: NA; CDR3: CASSVVAGEQYF; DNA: TGTGCCAGCAGCGTAGTGGCTGGCGAGCAGTACTTC